The clone carrying this T cell receptor beta chain appeared a few times. These data belong to a study of blood T cell repertoires in COVID-19. This CDR3 has 15 residues. Germline V gene lookup returns CDR1 SGHRS and CDR2 YFSETQ. With 2 bases removed from V and 2 bases from J, the gap between germline ends came to 13 bases. Using immunoSEQ multiplex PCR, the repertoire was profiled, and TCRdb retains in-frame clones only, with some absent. The sample holds more than 110,000 clones, roughly 84% seen once. The sample comprised peripheral blood. The TCR was taken from a human donor in a cohort sampled during active COVID-19. This rearrangement joins TRBV5-1 to TRBJ1-1; no clear D gene. Written as DNA, the CDR3 is TGCGCCAGCAGCTTACGCACAGCGGCCAACACTGAAGCTTTCTTT. Protein sequence: CASSLRTAANTEAFF.